The clone carrying this T cell receptor (beta chain) was observed a handful of times. Its matching antigen is unknown. This sample is part of a study of CD8 T cells in ankylosing spondylitis. Regarding the study as a whole: Seemingly distinctive of ankylosing spondylitis blood was a TCR beta motif formed by eight highly homologous variants. Reportedly, matched ankylosing spondylitis synovial fluid was significantly enriched for disease-linked clones.

J was trimmed by 0 bases and V by 6 bases; bases with no gene match: 5. The CDR3 contains 14 residues. Germline V gene lookup returns CDR1 DFQATT and CDR2 SNEGSKA (reference sequence). 5'-RACE, quantitative and with molecular barcodes, yielded the TCR beta libraries. TCRdb independently ran MiXCR on the 5' RACE reads; one entry per CDR3 protein. This table holds about 400,000 distinct CDR3 sequences, around 24% found once. The chain has TRBV20-1 and TRBJ1-5, with TRBD1 matching 7 bases. Sequencing was performed on blood, either unsorted or a sorted T cell fraction (not recorded which). The source is a male donor with ankylosing spondylitis. The CDR3 region is CSANRGVSNQPQHF. DNA for the CDR3: TGCAGTGCAAACAGGGGTGTTAGCAATCAGCCCCAGCATTTT.